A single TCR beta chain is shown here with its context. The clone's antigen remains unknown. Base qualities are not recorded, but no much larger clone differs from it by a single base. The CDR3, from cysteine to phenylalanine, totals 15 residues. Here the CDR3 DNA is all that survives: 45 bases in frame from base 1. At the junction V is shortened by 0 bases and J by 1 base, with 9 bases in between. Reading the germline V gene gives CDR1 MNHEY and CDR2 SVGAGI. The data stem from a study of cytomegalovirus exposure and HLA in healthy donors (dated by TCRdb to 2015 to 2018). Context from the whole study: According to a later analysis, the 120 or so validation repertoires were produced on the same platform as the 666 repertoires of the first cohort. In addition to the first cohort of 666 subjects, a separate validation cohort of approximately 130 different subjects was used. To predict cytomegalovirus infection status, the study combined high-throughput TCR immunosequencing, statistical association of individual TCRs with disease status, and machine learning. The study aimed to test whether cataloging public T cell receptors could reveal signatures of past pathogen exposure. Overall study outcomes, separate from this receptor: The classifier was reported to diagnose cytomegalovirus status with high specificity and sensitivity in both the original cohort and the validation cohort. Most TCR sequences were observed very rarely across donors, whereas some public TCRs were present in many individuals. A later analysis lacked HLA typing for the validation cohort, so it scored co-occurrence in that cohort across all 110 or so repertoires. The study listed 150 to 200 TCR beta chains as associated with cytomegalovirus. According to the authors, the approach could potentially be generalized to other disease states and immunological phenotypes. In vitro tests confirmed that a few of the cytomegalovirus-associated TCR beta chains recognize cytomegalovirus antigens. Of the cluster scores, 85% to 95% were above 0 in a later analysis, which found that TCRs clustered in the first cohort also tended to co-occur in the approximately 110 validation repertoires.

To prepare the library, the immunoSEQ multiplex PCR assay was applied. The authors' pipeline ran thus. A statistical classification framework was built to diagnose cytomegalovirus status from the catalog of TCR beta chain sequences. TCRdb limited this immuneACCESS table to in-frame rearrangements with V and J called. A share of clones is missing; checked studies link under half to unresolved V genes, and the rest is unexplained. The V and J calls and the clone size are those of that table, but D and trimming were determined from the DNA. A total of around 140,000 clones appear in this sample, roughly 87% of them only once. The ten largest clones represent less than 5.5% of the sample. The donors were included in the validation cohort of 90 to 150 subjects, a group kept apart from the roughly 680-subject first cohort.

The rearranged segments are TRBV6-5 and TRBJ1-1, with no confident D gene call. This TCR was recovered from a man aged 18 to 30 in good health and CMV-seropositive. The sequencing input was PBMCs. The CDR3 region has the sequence CASSYSTLANTEAFF. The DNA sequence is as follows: TGTGCCAGCAGTTACTCAACACTAGCGAACACTGAAGCTTTCTTT.